The 10 T cell receptor beta chains listed next were all sequenced from one sample in a study of T cells in Graves' hyperthyroidism and ophthalmopathy. RNA transcripts provided the source from which TCR beta CDR3 regions were amplified. The HTBI set primed first-round TCR CDR3 RT-PCR. TCRdb re-called the multiplex PCR reads through MiXCR, storing one row per CDR3 protein. Of about 560,000 distinct CDR3 sequences in the sample, over 15% are singletons; the top ten hold around 19%. Sequenced: blood. The origin of the receptors is a young woman with Graves' hyperthyroidism.

In its sample, this clonotype was seen many times. CDR3 loop: CASSFPVRGTGSLDTQYF. The CDR3, as DNA: TGCGCCAGCAGCTTTCCCGTGAGGGGGACAGGGAGTCTGGATACGCAGTATTTT. The chain links TRBV5-1 to TRBJ2-3; 9 positions match TRBD1. The trim removed 2 bases at V and 6 bases at J, leaving 16 bases unmatched. The CDR3 spans 18 residues. Germline V gene data show CDR1 as SGHRS and CDR2 as YFSETQ.

The V gene is TRBV24-1, the J gene TRBJ2-2, with no clear D. The V end was cut by 0 bases, the J end by 7 bases, with 5 bases between. CDR1 and CDR2 from the germline V gene are KGHDR and SFDVKD. This CDR3 spans 13 amino acids. Written as DNA, the CDR3 is TGTGCCACCAGTGATTTGCAAATCGGGGAGCTGTTTTTT. It codes for CATSDLQIGELFF.

V usage is TRBV4-3 and J usage is TRBJ1-5; no firm D call. The CDR3 is 13 amino acids. Germline V gene data show CDR1 as LGHNA and CDR2 as YSLEER. V lost 4 bases and J 9 bases, leaving 13 bases between the germline ends. The CDR3 DNA is TGCGCCAGCAGCCGTGTCCGGTGGGCGCCCCAGCATTTT. Translated: CASSRVRWAPQHF.

This clonotype was picked up many times. This chain uses TRBV20-1 with TRBJ2-7; TRBD1 is a possible D gene (6 bases). This CDR3 is built from 12 residues. Between the trimmed V and J ends, which lost 6 bases and 3 bases, there was a span of 12 bases. Germline CDR1 is DFQATT and CDR2 is SNEGSKA (reference sequence). The CDR3 spells CSASKGVYEQYF. For the CDR3, the DNA is TGCAGTGCCTCCAAGGGGGTCTACGAGCAGTACTTC.

The rearrangement joins TRBV29-1 to TRBJ1-2; 8 nucleotides align to TRBD1. The CDR3 is 14 residues long. CDR1 is SQVTM and CDR2 is ANQGSEA in the germline V gene. Trimming removed 3 bases from V and 4 bases from J; junction bases left unmatched: 7. DNA for the CDR3: TGCAGCGTTGATGGGACAGGCGAAACCTATGGCTACACCTTC. Protein sequence: CSVDGTGETYGYTF.

This clonotype has ten or more counts. This rearrangement joins TRBV10-1 to TRBJ1-1; TRBD1 might be the D (6 bases). V was trimmed by 3 bases and J by 2 bases, leaving 13 bases between them. Germline CDR1 WNHNN, CDR2 SYGVQD (reference sequence). This CDR3 contains 15 residues. CDR3 sequence reads: CASSDFGGPNTEAFF. In nucleotides, the CDR3 is TGCGCCAGCAGTGATTTCGGGGGCCCAAACACTGAAGCTTTCTTT.

The table lists this clonotype with many counts. This chain connects TRBV9 to TRBJ1-1; D is perhaps TRBD1 (6 bases). This CDR3 region has 13 residues. Trimming removed 0 bases from V and 5 bases from J, with 8 bases in between. Germline V gene sequence: CDR1 SGDLS, CDR2 YYNGEE. CDR3 DNA sequence: TGTGCCAGCAGCGTAGCTGGACAGACTGAAGCTTTCTTT. Protein product: CASSVAGQTEAFF.

This clonotype was observed a handful of times. The J gene is TRBJ2-2, the V gene TRBV6-5; D not resolved. The CDR3 is made up of 18 amino acids. The V gene's germline CDR1 is MNHEY and CDR2 SVGAGI. V lost 0 bases, J lost 7 bases, and 21 bases lay in between. As DNA, the CDR3 is TGTGCCAGCAGTTACTCGAAAGTCGGGTGGCTTCCCGGCGGGGAGCTGTTTTTT. This translates into CASSYSKVGWLPGGELFF.

The V call is TRBV29-1, the J call TRBJ1-2, with TRBD1 matching over 9 bases. With 5 bases clipped from V and 1 base from J, the junction kept 5 bases outside the gene matches. The germline CDR1 and CDR2 sequences are SQVTM and ANQGSEA. The CDR3 spans 14 residues. In DNA, the CDR3 is TGCAGCGTTTGGACAGGGGACGATAACTATGGCTACACCTTC. Its protein product is CSVWTGDDNYGYTF. The whole variable domain, remainder taken from reference TRBV29-1 and TRBJ1-2, is SAVISQKPSRDICQRGTSLTIQCQVDSQVTMMFWYRQQPGQSLTLIATANQGSEATYESGFVIDKFPISRPNLTFSTLTVSNMSPEDSSIYLCSVWTGDDNYGYTFGSGTRLTVV.

There are a few counts of this clonotype. This chain uses TRBV11-2 with TRBJ2-3; unclear D gene. Between the trimmed V and J ends, which lost 3 bases and 2 bases, there was a span of 21 bases. The CDR3 has 18 residues. Germline CDR1 SGHAT, CDR2 FQNNGV. In nucleotides, the CDR3 is TGTGCCAGCAGCTTGCGACCAAAGAACGGAAAATTCACAGATACGCAGTATTTT. It yields the protein CASSLRPKNGKFTDTQYF. The variable domain in full, with the rest retrieved from reference TRBV11-2 and TRBJ2-3, is EAGVAQSPRYKIIEKRQSVAFWCNPISGHATLYWYQQILGQGPKLLIQFQNNGVVDDSQLPKDRFSAERLKGVDSTLKIQPAKLEDSAVYLCASSLRPKNGKFTDTQYFGPGTRLTVL.